This T cell receptor (beta chain) was sequenced in a study of blood T cell repertoires in COVID-19. Clones were sequenced by immunoSEQ multiplex PCR, and TCRdb holds only the in-frame ones, with some missing. The sample consists of over 150,000 clones, approximately 90% of them appearing once. The CDR3 is 16 residues long. This sequence originates from a man aged 45-65 years who had recovered from COVID-19. Sequenced input: peripheral blood. The chain couples TRBV21-1 to TRBJ2-1; the D call in the table, TRBD1, was not verified against the DNA. TRBV21-1 is marked as a pseudogene. CDR3 protein: CASSKWGTGGYNEQFF. CDR3 DNA: TGTGCCAGCAGCAAATGGGGGACAGGGGGCTACAATGAGCAGTTCTTC.